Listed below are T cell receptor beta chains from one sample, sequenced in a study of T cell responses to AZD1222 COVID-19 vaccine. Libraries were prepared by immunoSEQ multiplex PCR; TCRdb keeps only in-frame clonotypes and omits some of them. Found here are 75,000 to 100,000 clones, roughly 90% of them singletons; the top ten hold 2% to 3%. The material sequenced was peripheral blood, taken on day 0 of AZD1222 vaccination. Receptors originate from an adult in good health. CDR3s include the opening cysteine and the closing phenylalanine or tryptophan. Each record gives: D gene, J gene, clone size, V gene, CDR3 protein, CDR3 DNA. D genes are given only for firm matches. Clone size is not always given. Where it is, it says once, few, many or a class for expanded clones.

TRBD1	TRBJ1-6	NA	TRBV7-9	CASSGQGNSPLHF	TGTGCCAGTTCAGGACAGGGGAATTCACCCCTCCACTTT
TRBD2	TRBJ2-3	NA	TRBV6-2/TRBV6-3	CASSYSEGTSGDLTDTQYF	TGTGCCAGCAGTTACTCGGAAGGCACTAGCGGGGACCTCACAGATACGCAGTATTTT
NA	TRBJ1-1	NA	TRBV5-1	CASSLQGGTEAFF	TGCGCCAGCAGCTTGCAGGGAGGGACTGAAGCTTTCTTT
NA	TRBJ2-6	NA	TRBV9	CASSVRSSGANVLTF	TGTGCCAGCAGCGTAAGAAGCTCTGGGGCCAACGTCCTGACTTTC
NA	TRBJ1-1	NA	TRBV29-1	CSGRRADTEAFF	TGCAGCGGACGAAGAGCCGACACTGAAGCTTTCTTT
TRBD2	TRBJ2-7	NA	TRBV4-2	CASSQELAGGSSYEQYF	TGTGCCAGCAGCCAAGAGCTAGCGGGGGGGAGCTCCTACGAGCAGTACTTC
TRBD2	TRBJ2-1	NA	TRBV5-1	CASSPAGTSGLNEQFF	TGCGCCAGCAGTCCCGCCGGGACTAGCGGATTAAATGAGCAGTTCTTC
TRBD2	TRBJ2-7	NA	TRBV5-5	CASSFDEAGGEPYEQYF	TGTGCCAGCAGTTTTGATGAAGCGGGGGGAGAGCCCTACGAGCAGTACTTC
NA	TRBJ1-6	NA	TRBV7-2	CASSLVQGSSPLHF	TGTGCCAGCAGCTTAGTACAGGGTAGTTCACCCCTCCACTTT
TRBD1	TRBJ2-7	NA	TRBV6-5	CASSYSTGVTYEQYF	TGTGCCAGCAGTTACTCGACAGGGGTAACCTACGAGCAGTACTTC
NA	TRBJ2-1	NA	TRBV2	CASKGAEGYNEQFF	TGTGCCAGCAAAGGAGCGGAGGGATACAATGAGCAGTTCTTC
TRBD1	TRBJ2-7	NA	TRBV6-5	CASSYGTVPYEQYF	TGTGCCAGCAGTTACGGGACAGTTCCTTACGAGCAGTACTTC
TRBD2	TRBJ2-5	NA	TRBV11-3	CASSLDWASGRIHF	TGTGCCAGCAGCTTAGATTGGGCTAGCGGGAGGATTCACTTC
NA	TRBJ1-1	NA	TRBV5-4	CASFRKQVLNTEAFF	TGTGCCAGCTTCAGAAAACAGGTCTTAAACACTGAAGCTTTCTTT
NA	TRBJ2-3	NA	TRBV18	CASSPPVFTDTQYF	TGTGCCAGCTCACCACCGGTCTTCACAGATACGCAGTATTTT
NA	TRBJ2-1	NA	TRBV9	CASSEGGGLANEQFF	TGTGCCAGCAGCGAAGGGGGTGGGCTTGCCAATGAGCAGTTCTTC
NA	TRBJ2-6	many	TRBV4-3	CASSQDQGSGANVLTF	TGCGCCAGCAGCCAAGATCAGGGCTCTGGGGCCAACGTCCTGACTTTC
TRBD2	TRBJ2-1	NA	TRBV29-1	CSVEDRRTGGNEQFF	TGCAGCGTTGAAGATCGTAGGACGGGAGGGAATGAGCAGTTCTTC
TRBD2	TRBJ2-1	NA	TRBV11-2	CASSLDRRRILAGYNEQFF	TGTGCCAGCAGCTTAGATCGGAGGAGAATACTAGCGGGGTACAATGAGCAGTTCTTC
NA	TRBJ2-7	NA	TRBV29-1	CSVEYFGKPYEQYF	TGCAGCGTTGAGTATTTTGGGAAACCCTACGAGCAGTACTTC
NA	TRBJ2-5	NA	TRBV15	CATSGLGTQYF	TGTGCCACCAGCGGTTTAGGGACCCAGTACTTC
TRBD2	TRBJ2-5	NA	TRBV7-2	CASSLIAGRGETQYF	TGTGCCAGCAGCTTAATAGCGGGGAGGGGAGAGACCCAGTACTTC
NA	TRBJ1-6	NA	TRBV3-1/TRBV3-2	CASSQGAPGQNSPLHF	TGTGCCAGCAGCCAAGGAGCACCGGGACAAAATTCACCCCTCCACTTT
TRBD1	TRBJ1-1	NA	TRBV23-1	CASSPPPGRGQTEAFF	TGCGCCAGCAGTCCCCCCCCCGGCAGGGGGCAAACTGAAGCTTTCTTT
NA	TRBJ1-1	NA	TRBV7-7	CASQPPIGGLTFF	TGTGCTAGCCAGCCCCCAATAGGGGGATTAACTTTCTTT
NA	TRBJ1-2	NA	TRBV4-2	CASSQDQAPNYGYTF	TGTGCCAGCAGCCAAGATCAGGCCCCTAACTATGGCTACACCTTC
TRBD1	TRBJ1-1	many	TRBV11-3	CASSPGTGTYRGPMNTEAFF	TGTGCCAGCAGCCCCGGGACAGGGACCTATAGGGGACCCATGAACACTGAAGCTTTCTTT
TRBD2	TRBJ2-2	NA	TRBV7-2	CASRAGLAYTGELFF	TGTGCCAGCAGGGCGGGACTAGCCTACACCGGGGAGCTGTTTTTT
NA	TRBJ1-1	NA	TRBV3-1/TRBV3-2	CASSQGGVTLREAFF	TGTGCCAGCAGCCAAGGGGGGGTCACCCTAAGAGAAGCTTTCTTT
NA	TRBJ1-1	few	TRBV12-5	CASGLNTGGVTEAFF	TGTGCTAGTGGTCTCAATACCGGGGGGGTCACTGAAGCTTTCTTT
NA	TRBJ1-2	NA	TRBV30	CAWSVIRGHPYGYTF	TGTGCCTGGAGTGTAATTCGGGGGCATCCGTATGGCTACACCTTC
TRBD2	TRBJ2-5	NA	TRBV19	CASKTSGGRETQYF	TGTGCCAGTAAGACTAGCGGGGGCCGGGAGACCCAGTACTTC
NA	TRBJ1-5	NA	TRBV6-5	CASSRRAQPQHF	TGTGCCAGCAGTAGGAGGGCCCAGCCCCAGCATTTT
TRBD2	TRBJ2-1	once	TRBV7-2	CASSLSGGPYNEQFF	TGTGCCAGCAGCCTCTCGGGGGGACCCTACAATGAGCAGTTCTTC
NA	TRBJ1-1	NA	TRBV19	CASSLGNMNTEAFF	TGTGCCAGTAGTTTAGGCAACATGAACACTGAAGCTTTCTTT
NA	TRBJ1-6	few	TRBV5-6	CASSGSGSPYSPLHF	TGTGCCAGCAGCGGATCCGGGTCCCCCTATTCACCCCTCCACTTT
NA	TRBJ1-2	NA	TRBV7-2	CASSLLGGSKERSF	TGTGCCAGCAGCTTATTGGGTGGGAGCAAGGAAAGGTCTTTC
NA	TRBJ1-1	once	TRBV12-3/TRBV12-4	CASSLSGEAFF	TGTGCCAGCAGTTTATCCGGGGAAGCTTTCTTT
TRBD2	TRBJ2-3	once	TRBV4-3	CASSQETSGGARDTQYF	TGCGCCAGCAGCCAAGAAACAAGCGGGGGGGCCAGAGATACGCAGTATTTT
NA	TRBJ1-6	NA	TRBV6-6	CASSTQTGGGNSPLHF	TGTGCCAGCAGTACTCAAACGGGAGGGGGTAATTCACCCCTCCACTTT
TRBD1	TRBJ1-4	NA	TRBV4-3	CASSLTGEVEKLFF	TGCGCCAGCAGTCTCACAGGGGAGGTTGAAAAACTGTTTTTT
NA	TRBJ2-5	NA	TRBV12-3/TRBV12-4	CASSLGETQYF	TGTGCCAGCAGTTTGGGGGAGACCCAGTACTTC
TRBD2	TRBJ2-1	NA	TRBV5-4	CASSDAGGADNEQFF	TGTGCCAGCAGCGACGCGGGGGGCGCGGACAATGAGCAGTTCTTC
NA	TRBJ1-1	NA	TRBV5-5	CASSLEAFF	TGTGCCAGCAGCTTAGAAGCTTTCTTT
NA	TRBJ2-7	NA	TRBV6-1	CASSEFGAGRAYEQYF	TGTGCCAGCAGTGAATTCGGCGCGGGTAGGGCCTACGAGCAGTACTTC
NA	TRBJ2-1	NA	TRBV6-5	CASSQGYRYNEQFF	TGTGCCAGCAGCCAGGGGTACCGGTACAATGAGCAGTTCTTC